The 16 T cell receptor beta chains in this list originate from one sample, sequenced in a study of cytomegalovirus exposure and HLA in healthy donors. Assay: immunoSEQ multiplex PCR; the TCRdb copy retains only in-frame clones and omits some. The sample holds under 400,000 clones, roughly 88% seen once. What was sequenced was PBMCs. Every receptor here comes from a man aged 25-45 years in good health and CMV-seronegative.

CDR3 DNA sequence: TGCGCCAGCAGCCAAGCCCCTAGCGGGGGTACAGATACGCAGTATTTT. Translation: CASSQAPSGGTDTQYF. This chain joins TRBV4-3 and TRBJ2-3; 10 bases align to TRBD2. Germline CDR1 and CDR2: LGHNA and YSLEER. The CDR3 covers 16 residues. V gave up 1 base and J gave up 3 bases; unmatched junction bases: 4.

This chain joins TRBV27 and TRBJ2-7, with 12 positions matching TRBD1. Germline V gene sequence: CDR1 MNHEY, CDR2 SMNVEV (reference sequence). The CDR3 length is 17 residues. J gave up 7 bases and V 4 bases, and 14 bases lay outside the gene matches. CDR3 DNA: TGTGCCAGCAGTTCCTCCTTTTCCCAGGGACAGGGGGCAGAGCAGTACTTC. Protein: CASSSSFSQGQGAEQYF.

This chain links TRBV15 with TRBJ2-3; the match to TRBD2 covers 12 bases. Germline V gene lookup returns CDR1 LNHNV and CDR2 YYDKDF (reference sequence). The CDR3 spans 16 residues. V shed 3 bases and J 2 bases; nucleotides not matched to a gene: 3. CDR3 region: CATSSGTSGPTDTQYF. As DNA, the CDR3 is TGTGCCACCAGCAGTGGGACTAGCGGGCCCACAGATACGCAGTATTTT.

V usage is TRBV6-6 and J usage is TRBJ1-5; D not resolved. The CDR3 contains 14 residues. Trimming left V 2 bases short and J 8 bases short, with 13 bases between. CDR1 and CDR2 (germline): MNHNY, SVGAGI (reference sequence). The CDR3 nucleotides are TGTGCCAGCAGTTACAGGAGACTAATTGAGCCCCAGCATTTT. Translated: CASSYRRLIEPQHF.

This clone was seen just once. The V and J genes are TRBV9 and TRBJ2-2, with TRBD2 matching 7 bases. The CDR3 sequence is 15 residues long. In germline, CDR1 is SGDLS, CDR2 YYNGEE. With 4 bases clipped from V and 1 base from J, the junction kept 4 bases outside the gene matches. CDR3 residues: CASSTRGMNTGELFF. The CDR3 DNA follows: TGTGCCAGCAGCACGCGGGGGATGAACACCGGGGAGCTGTTTTTT.

The chain links TRBV19 to TRBJ1-5, with 7 bases fitting TRBD1. The length of the CDR3 is 15 residues. With 2 bases clipped from V and 4 bases from J, the junction kept 5 bases outside the gene matches. Germline V gene data show CDR1 as LNHDA and CDR2 as SQIVND (reference sequence). The CDR3 region is CASSIIGQENQPQHF. DNA of the CDR3: TGTGCCAGTAGTATAATAGGACAGGAAAATCAGCCCCAGCATTTT.

This sequence joins TRBV29-1 and TRBJ1-5, with 8 bases identical to TRBD1. CDR1 is SQVTM and CDR2 is ANQGSEA in the germline V gene. Unmatched junction bases numbered 4, after V lost 2 bases and J lost 7 bases. The CDR3 contains 13 residues. CDR3 DNA: TGCAGCGTTGAACCAGGGGGCGGGCAGCCCCAGCATTTT. This sequence encodes CSVEPGGGQPQHF.

The rearrangement joins TRBV7-8 to TRBJ1-6; 11 bases match TRBD1. CDR1 SGHVS and CDR2 FQNEAQ come from the germline V gene. V lost 4 bases, J lost 16 bases, and 3 bases stayed unmatched. The CDR3 loop spans 12 amino acids. In nucleotides, the CDR3 is TGTGCCAGCAGCTCCGGACAGGGGGCTCTCCACTTT. Amino acid sequence: CASSSGQGALHF.

A single count supports this clone. The chain carries TRBV15 and TRBJ1-1; a possible D gene is TRBD1 (6 bases). Germline V gene lookup returns CDR1 LNHNV and CDR2 YYDKDF (reference sequence). The CDR3 spans 14 residues. Between the trimmed V and J ends, which lost 2 bases and 2 bases, there was a span of 9 bases. In nucleotides, the CDR3 is TGTGCCACCAGCAGAAGGACAGAAAACACTGAAGCTTTCTTT. Translating it yields CATSRRTENTEAFF.

CDR3 coding DNA: TGTGCCACCAGCGCCTTTACTTATGGGAGCTCCTACGAGCAGTACTTC. It yields the protein CATSAFTYGSSYEQYF. This chain uses TRBV15 with TRBJ2-7; TRBD2 might be the D (5 bases). Germline loops: CDR1 LNHNV, CDR2 YYDKDF (reference sequence). The CDR3 contains 16 residues. V gave up 5 bases and J gave up 0 bases, with 17 bases separating them.

The chain joins TRBV5-1 to TRBJ1-1; 8 nucleotides agree with TRBD1. From germline, CDR1 is SGHRS and CDR2 YFSETQ. V dropped 0 bases and J dropped 4; count of bases not matched to a gene: 5. The CDR3 length is 15 residues. The CDR3 region has the DNA TGCGCCAGCAGCTTGGGCCAGGGGGCGTCCACTGAAGCTTTCTTT. Its translation is CASSLGQGASTEAFF.

V gene TRBV9 combines with J gene TRBJ1-2; no firm D call. V gave up 0 bases and J gave up 4 bases, with 10 bases separating them. CDR1 and CDR2 (germline): SGDLS, YYNGEE. The CDR3 consists of 14 residues. The CDR3 coding sequence is TGTGCCAGCAGCGTAGGAACAGCCAGCTATGGCTACACCTTC. Its protein is CASSVGTASYGYTF.

CDR3 sequence (DNA): TGTGCCAGCAGCTTGGGGGGGGGCCGTTTAGATACGCAGTATTTT. It codes for CASSLGGGRLDTQYF. The V gene is TRBV11-2, the J gene TRBJ2-3; tentatively, D is TRBD2 (7 bases). The CDR3 runs to 15 residues. Deletions cut 3 bases from V and 5 bases from J, with 15 bases between. Germline CDR1 is SGHAT and CDR2 is FQNNGV.

There are a few counts of this clone. V is TRBV10-2 and J is TRBJ2-7; TRBD1 is a possible D gene (6 bases). The CDR3 totals 13 residues. The germline gives CDR1 WSHSY, CDR2 SAAADI. Between the trimmed V and J ends, which lost 8 bases and 0 bases, there was a span of 11 bases. The CDR3 spells CASGQTSSYEQYF. The CDR3 DNA follows: TGCGCCAGCGGACAGACGAGCTCCTACGAGCAGTACTTC.

This rearrangement joins TRBV7-8 to TRBJ2-5; D ambiguous. The CDR3 extends over 14 amino acids. Trimming took 4 bases from V and 2 from J, leaving 11 bases between them. The germline CDR1 and CDR2 sequences are SGHVS and FQNEAQ. As DNA, the CDR3 is TGTGCCAGCAGCTCATTGCAGGCACAAGAGACCCAGTACTTC. Translated, it gives CASSSLQAQETQYF.

J is TRBJ1-4 and V is TRBV5-1, with 7 bases that match TRBD1. Germline V CDR1 and CDR2: SGHRS, YFSETQ. The CDR3 is 14 amino acids. V shed 2 bases and J 5 bases; nucleotides not matched to a gene: 3. DNA of the CDR3: TGCGCCAGCAGCTTTACAGGGGCAAATGAAAAACTGTTTTTT. Amino acids: CASSFTGANEKLFF.